The rows below give T cell receptor beta chains drawn from one sample of a study of regulatory dendritic cells for organ transplantation. Measured with immunoSEQ multiplex PCR; TCRdb has only the in-frame clones, and not every one. The repertoire holds about 38,000 clones, about nine tenths seen once, with about 0.11% in the top ten. The sample consisted of naive CD8+ T cells from blood. These receptors were taken from a human donor in good health. Both conserved end residues are part of each CDR3. A D gene is named only where the DNA matches it firmly. Where a row states a size, it is once, few, many or the class of an expanded clone; other rows omit it.

d_call	clone_size	v_call	j_call	cdr3_nt	cdr3_aa
NA	NA	TRBV19	TRBJ2-7	TGTGCCAGTAGTATAGATGCGGAAGCCTACGAGCAGTACTTC	CASSIDAEAYEQYF
TRBD1	few	TRBV4-3	TRBJ1-2	TGCGCCAGCAGCCAAGCACAGGGGGTAACAGATGGCTACACCTTC	CASSQAQGVTDGYTF
NA	NA	TRBV2	TRBJ1-2	TGTGCCAGCAGTGTGCAGGTCAAAGCGGGCTATGGCTACACCTTC	CASSVQVKAGYGYTF
NA	NA	TRBV27	TRBJ1-1	TGTGCCAGCAGCTCAGGGAACACTGAAGCTTTCTTT	CASSSGNTEAFF
NA	NA	TRBV2	TRBJ2-7	TGTGCCAGCAGCAACAGGTTTACTTCCTCCTACGAGCAGTACTTC	CASSNRFTSSYEQYF
TRBD1	NA	TRBV9	TRBJ2-7	TGTGCCAGCAGCGTAGATTGGACAGGGGTCCTCTCCTACGAGCAGTACTTC	CASSVDWTGVLSYEQYF
NA	NA	TRBV9	TRBJ1-5	TGTGCCAGCAGCGTTTGGGGGAGCAATCAGCCCCAGCATTTT	CASSVWGSNQPQHF
NA	NA	TRBV2	TRBJ1-1	TGTGCCAGCGATGGTGGTGTTGGAGCTTTCTTT	CASDGGVGAFF
TRBD1	NA	TRBV5-5	TRBJ1-2	TGTGCCAGCAGTTACGGGACAGACTATGGCTACACCTTC	CASSYGTDYGYTF
NA	NA	TRBV2	TRBJ2-5	TGTGCCAGCTCCCCCTACACCCGAACGGACGGGAAAGAGACCCAGTACTTC	CASSPYTRTDGKETQYF
NA	NA	TRBV7-8	TRBJ2-1	TGTGCCAGCAGCTTAGCGCTCGGGGGCAATGAGCAGTTCTTC	CASSLALGGNEQFF
NA	NA	TRBV18	TRBJ2-2	TGTGCCAGCTCTCCGGAACTAGACAGGTCCCCGAACACCGGGGAGCTGTTTTTT	CASSPELDRSPNTGELFF
TRBD2	NA	TRBV6-5	TRBJ2-2	TGTGCCAGCAGTTACGTCGGGGGGAGCGGGGAGCTGTTTTTT	CASSYVGGSGELFF
NA	NA	TRBV27	TRBJ2-4	TGTGCCAGCAGTTTATCAGAGCTAGCCAAAAACATTCAGTACTTC	CASSLSELAKNIQYF
NA	NA	TRBV4-3	TRBJ2-3	TGCGCCAGCAGCCAAACGCGGGGGCCTACCTACCGGACAGATACGCAGTATTTT	CASSQTRGPTYRTDTQYF
TRBD1	once	TRBV27	TRBJ1-1	TGTGCCAGCAGTTTAGGGACAGTAACTGAAGCTTTCTTT	CASSLGTVTEAFF
TRBD1	NA	TRBV29-1	TRBJ1-5	TGCAGCGCATCCGGACAGGGCAATCAGCCCCAGCATTTT	CSASGQGNQPQHF
TRBD1	NA	TRBV4-3	TRBJ2-3	TGCGCCAGCAGCCAAGGACCCACAGGGGGCCCAGATACGCAGTATTTT	CASSQGPTGGPDTQYF
TRBD1	NA	TRBV19	TRBJ1-1	TGTGCCAGTACCTCAGACAGGGTCTCAACTGAAGCTTTCTTT	CASTSDRVSTEAFF
TRBD1	NA	TRBV4-2	TRBJ1-3	TGTGCCAGCAGCCAAACCCCCGGGACAGGGTCTGGAAACACCATATATTTT	CASSQTPGTGSGNTIYF
NA	NA	TRBV12-5	TRBJ2-1	TGTGCTAGTGGTTTAATGATGGTTGAGCAGTTCTTC	CASGLMMVEQFF
NA	NA	TRBV19	TRBJ1-2	TGTGCCAGTAGTATAGTCCCAGGCTGGGTCTATGGCTACACCTTC	CASSIVPGWVYGYTF
NA	NA	TRBV19	TRBJ1-4	TGTGCCAGTAGTTCCCGCGGAGGGGTAGGCACTAATGAAAAACTGTTTTTT	CASSSRGGVGTNEKLFF
NA	NA	TRBV27	TRBJ2-7	TGTGCCAGCAGTTTATACCGGGGGTACGAGCAGTACTTC	CASSLYRGYEQYF
NA	NA	TRBV2	TRBJ1-2	TGTGCCAGCAGTCAAGGGGGGGACGACTCCTATGGCTACACCTTC	CASSQGGDDSYGYTF
NA	NA	TRBV9	TRBJ2-2	TGTGCCAGCAGCGCCGGGACCGCGAACACCGGGGAGCTGTTTTTT	CASSAGTANTGELFF
NA	NA	TRBV15	TRBJ2-4	TGTGCCACCAGCAGAGAGGGGGGTCTCACCAAAAACATTCAGTACTTC	CATSREGGLTKNIQYF
TRBD2	NA	TRBV4-1	TRBJ2-7	TGCGCCAGCAGCCAGGGGACTAGCGGAACCTACGAGCAGTACTTC	CASSQGTSGTYEQYF
NA	NA	TRBV10-3	TRBJ2-3	TGTGCCACCCACCCGGGTAGCTCAGGCACAGATACGCAGTATTTT	CATHPGSSGTDTQYF
NA	NA	TRBV11-1	TRBJ1-1	TGTGCCAGCAGCTTCACCTCAGGATACACTGAAGCTTTCTTT	CASSFTSGYTEAFF
TRBD2	NA	TRBV7-2	TRBJ2-7	TGTGCCAGCAGCTTATTTCCTAGCGGGAGTGAGTACGAGCAGTACTTC	CASSLFPSGSEYEQYF
TRBD1	few	TRBV15	TRBJ1-2	TGTGCCACCAGCAGAGAGGGACAGGGGAATGGCTACACCTTC	CATSREGQGNGYTF
TRBD2	NA	TRBV9	TRBJ2-1	TGTGCCAGCAGCGAGGTGGGAGGGATTTCGGATGAGCAGTTCTTC	CASSEVGGISDEQFF
NA	NA	TRBV18	TRBJ2-7	TGTGCCAGCTCACCAGTCCCTATGAGCTCCTACGAGCAGTACTTC	CASSPVPMSSYEQYF
NA	NA	TRBV28	TRBJ2-7	TGTGCCAGCGGCAGGGGCGCGCAGGACGAGCAGTACTTC	CASGRGAQDEQYF
NA	NA	TRBV5-8	TRBJ2-7	TGTGCCAGCACCTTCGGCGCCGCCTACGAGCAGTACTTC	CASTFGAAYEQYF
NA	few	TRBV6-6	TRBJ1-1	TGTGCCAGCAGTTACTCCGGGCCCTCGGATGAAGCTTTCTTT	CASSYSGPSDEAFF